A selection of T cell receptor beta chains follows, all from one sample in a study of blood T cell repertoires in COVID-19. Assay used: immunoSEQ multiplex PCR; TCRdb lists only in-frame clones, some missing. Among tens of thousands of clones listed, 70% to 90% were seen once. The sequenced sample was peripheral blood. All receptors come from a woman aged 55-70 years with acute or convalescent COVID-19. Each CDR3 is given with its conserved first and last residue. A D gene is named only where the DNA matches it firmly. The listing skips clone size in some rows; elsewhere it reads once, few, many or a size class.

NA,TRBJ1-3,TRBV5-5,NA,CASSLGRISGNTIYF,TGTGCCAGCAGCTTGGGGCGGATCTCTGGAAACACCATATATTTT
NA,TRBJ1-2,TRBV5-4,NA,CASSLVQGTSNYGYTF,TGTGCCAGCAGCTTGGTACAGGGCACCTCTAACTATGGCTACACCTTC
NA,TRBJ2-3,TRBV29-1,TRBD2,CSVAQKLASSTDTQYF,TGCAGCGTCGCGCAAAAACTAGCGTCTAGCACAGATACGCAGTATTTT
once,TRBJ2-3,TRBV7-7,NA,CASSLGGSPDTQYF,TGTGCCAGCAGCTTGGGGGGATCCCCAGATACGCAGTATTTT
few,TRBJ2-2,TRBV5-1,NA,CASSITGLRVPGELFF,TGCGCCAGCAGCATTACAGGGTTAAGGGTCCCCGGGGAGCTGTTTTTT
NA,TRBJ2-7,TRBV27,TRBD1,CASSLRQGPHEQYF,TGTGCCAGCAGTTTAAGACAGGGTCCGCACGAGCAGTACTTC
NA,TRBJ2-7,TRBV5-4,NA,CASSLELSSYEQYF,TGTGCCAGCAGCTTGGAACTAAGCTCCTACGAGCAGTACTTC
NA,TRBJ2-2,TRBV7-2,NA,CASRIRERDTGELFF,TGTGCCAGCAGGATCAGGGAGCGGGACACCGGGGAGCTGTTTTTT
few,TRBJ1-3,TRBV7-2,NA,CASSLVRSVGNTIYF,TGTGCCAGCAGCTTAGTACGGTCTGTCGGAAACACCATATATTTT
NA,TRBJ1-3,TRBV7-8,NA,CASSLSSTVSGNTIYF,TGTGCCAGCAGCTTATCCTCGACAGTCTCTGGAAACACCATATATTTT
NA,TRBJ2-3,TRBV3-1/TRBV3-2,NA,CASSHGGASTDTQYF,TGTGCCAGCAGCCACGGCGGGGCTTCCACAGATACGCAGTATTTT
NA,TRBJ2-6,TRBV5-4,TRBD1,CASSPRQGLGVAGANVLTF,TGTGCCAGCAGCCCGAGACAGGGATTAGGGGTTGCTGGGGCCAACGTCCTGACTTTC
NA,TRBJ1-2,TRBV7-3,TRBD1,CASSLTRDRGLGYTF,TGTGCCAGCAGCTTAACGAGGGACAGGGGGCTTGGCTACACCTTC
NA,TRBJ1-5,TRBV18,TRBD1,CASSPRQGMGQPQHF,TGTGCCAGCTCACCACGACAGGGTATGGGTCAGCCCCAGCATTTT
NA,TRBJ2-1,TRBV19,TRBD2,CASRAPSGRLNNEQFF,TGTGCCAGTAGGGCCCCTAGCGGGAGGCTGAACAATGAGCAGTTCTTC
NA,TRBJ2-1,TRBV24-1,NA,CATSDWGTPEQFF,TGTGCCACCAGTGATTGGGGGACACCAGAGCAGTTCTTC
NA,TRBJ2-3,TRBV2,NA,CASSVSFGQYF,TGTGCCAGCAGCGTTTCCTTCGGGCAGTATTTT
NA,TRBJ2-3,TRBV3-1/TRBV3-2,NA,CASSHRSGASTDTQYF,TGTGCCAGCAGCCACCGGAGCGGAGCAAGCACAGATACGCAGTATTTT
once,TRBJ1-3,TRBV29-1,NA,CSVEDRQAYSNTIYF,TGCAGCGTTGAAGATCGCCAGGCCTACTCAAACACCATATATTTT
NA,TRBJ2-1,TRBV9,TRBD2,CASSVAGLAGALSSYNEQFF,TGTGCCAGCAGCGTAGCGGGACTAGCGGGCGCTCTAAGCTCCTACAATGAGCAGTTCTTC
NA,TRBJ1-1,TRBV5-1,NA,CASSLGAGKAEAFF,TGCGCCAGCAGCTTGGGGGCAGGTAAGGCTGAAGCTTTCTTT
NA,TRBJ2-2,TRBV3-1/TRBV3-2,TRBD2,CASSQGLAGGNTNTGELFF,TGTGCCAGCAGCCAAGGACTAGCGGGGGGAAACACGAACACCGGGGAGCTGTTTTTT
NA,TRBJ1-2,TRBV10-3,TRBD1,CAISDPGQGDNYGYTF,TGTGCCATCAGCGATCCGGGACAGGGTGATAACTATGGCTACACCTTC
NA,TRBJ2-1,TRBV3-1/TRBV3-2,NA,CASSRRLMSSYNEQFF,TGTGCCAGCAGCCGCCGACTGATGAGCTCCTACAATGAGCAGTTCTTC
few,TRBJ1-2,TRBV7-9,TRBD1,CASSLGPGGPNYGYTF,TGTGCCAGCAGCTTAGGCCCAGGGGGCCCCAACTATGGCTACACCTTC
NA,TRBJ2-1,TRBV24-1,TRBD1,CATSDLLLQGEQFF,TGTGCCACCAGTGATTTGCTGTTACAGGGGGAGCAGTTCTTC
NA,TRBJ2-2,TRBV2,NA,CASSVTGTGELFF,TGTGCCAGCAGTGTAACAGGGACCGGGGAGCTGTTTTTT
NA,TRBJ1-4,TRBV27,NA,CASSLQGLNEKLFF,TGTGCCAGCAGTTTACAGGGCCTTAATGAAAAACTGTTTTTT
NA,TRBJ2-1,TRBV7-2,TRBD2,CASSSSSGAHYNEQFF,TGTGCCAGCAGCTCGTCTAGCGGGGCTCACTACAATGAGCAGTTCTTC
NA,TRBJ2-1,TRBV11-1,NA,CASSLVPGDNNEQFF,TGTGCCAGCAGCTTAGTTCCAGGGGACAACAATGAGCAGTTCTTC
NA,TRBJ2-5,TRBV9,NA,CASSVQLKETQYF,TGTGCCAGCAGCGTACAACTAAAAGAGACCCAGTACTTC